Included here is one T cell receptor (beta chain) sequence, with context. Its antigen is not identified. The CDR3 has 16 amino acids. TCRdb redid the calling of the RT-PCR reads with MiXCR, one entry per CDR3 protein. The sample includes roughly 36,000 distinct CDR3 sequences, 45% to 65% seen only once; the top ten take 4.5%. The sample is drawn from a study of yellow fever vaccine responses in identical twins. Study-level points and caveats: Convergence reportedly seemed to mark part of the twins' vaccine T cell response, with personalization marking the rest.

This specimen was T cells from blood (PBMCs), unsorted or a sorted subset (not recorded which), taken before or after yellow fever vaccination (not recorded which). The origin of this receptor is a woman between 18 and 29 years old who received the yellow fever vaccine. This chain connects TRBV21-1 to TRBJ2-2; TRBD1, the table's D call, was not compared with the DNA. TRBV21-1 is tagged as a pseudogene. CDR3 nucleotides: TGTGCCAGCACCCGACCGGGACCCCGAGACACCGGGGAGCTGTTTTTT. Amino acid sequence: CASTRPGPRDTGELFF.